This T cell receptor (beta chain) originates from a study of Ad26.COV2.S vaccination and SARS-CoV-2 variants. Study-level background: Dosing was one shot or two shots 56 days apart. Study-level results: A substantial breadth of spike-specific CD8+ and CD4+ T cell responses after vaccination has been reported.

The protocol was immunoSEQ multiplex PCR, while the TCRdb copy is restricted to in-frame clones and leaves out a portion. Among 300,000 to 400,000 clones listed, around 84% were seen once. Treatment in this sample: some 20 received Ad26.COV2.S at low or high dose, single or two shots; five or six received placebo; per-sample allocation not given. Sampling was performed 63 days after the first vaccine or placebo injection. The shot given was an Ad26 vector that makes Wuhan-strain SARS-CoV-2 spike. This CDR3 spans 15 amino acids. V lost 8 bases to trimming and J lost 1 base, with 15 bases between them. The V gene's germline CDR1 is GTSNPN and CDR2 SVGIG (reference sequence). As concerns this clone: Its specificity is unknown.

This receptor was obtained from a person aged 18-60 years who received the Ad26.COV2.S COVID-19 vaccine or a placebo. V is TRBV30 and J is TRBJ1-6; D call uncertain. This sample comprised peripheral blood, obtained in a trial of Ad26.COV2.S vaccine versus placebo. The CDR3 sequence: CAVQPGVSYNSPLHF. CDR3 in DNA: TGTGCCGTACAACCCGGTGTTTCCTATAATTCACCCCTCCACTTT.